The entry that follows covers one T cell receptor beta chain sequence. The data are from a study of molecular identifiers for immune sequencing clone quantification. A single record per CDR3 protein comes from TCRdb applying MiXCR to the PCR reads. The repertoire holds 460,000 or so distinct CDR3 sequences, with about a fifth as singletons. CDR1 and CDR2 (germline): DFQATT, SNEGSKA (reference sequence). The length of the CDR3 is 18 residues. Unmatched junction bases numbered 13, after V lost 5 bases and J lost 6 bases. The TCR was taken from a human donor in good health. Some libraries in this study had Jurkat cell RNA spiked in. The sample consisted of naive CD8+ T cells from blood, with Jurkat cell RNA spiked in. As for subset: FACS-sorted CD8+CD4-CCR7+CD45RA+ naive T cells. V gene TRBV20-1 combines with J gene TRBJ2-2, with TRBD2 matching over 15 bases. CDR3 bases: TGCAGTGCTCTTGAAAGGACTAGCGGGAGGGCCCCGGCCGGGGAGCTGTTTTTT. Translating gives CSALERTSGRAPAGELFF.